This T cell receptor (beta chain) was obtained from a study of technical replicates of blood from several donors. Per germline, CDR1 LGHNA and CDR2 YNFKEQ. This CDR3 spans 15 amino acids. Trimming left V 2 bases short and J 0 bases short, with 11 bases between. Measured with immunoSEQ multiplex PCR; TCRdb has only the in-frame clones, and not every one. Of around 75,000 clones detected, about 89% appear once; the ten largest clones hold approximately 0.27%. The sequence derives from a human donor in good health. Sequenced: T cells isolated from PBMCs. The V and J genes are TRBV4-2 and TRBJ2-7; D possibly corresponds to TRBD1 (6 bases). CDR3: CASSQPDRSSYEQYF. CDR3 bases: TGTGCCAGCAGCCAACCCGACAGGAGCTCCTACGAGCAGTACTTC.